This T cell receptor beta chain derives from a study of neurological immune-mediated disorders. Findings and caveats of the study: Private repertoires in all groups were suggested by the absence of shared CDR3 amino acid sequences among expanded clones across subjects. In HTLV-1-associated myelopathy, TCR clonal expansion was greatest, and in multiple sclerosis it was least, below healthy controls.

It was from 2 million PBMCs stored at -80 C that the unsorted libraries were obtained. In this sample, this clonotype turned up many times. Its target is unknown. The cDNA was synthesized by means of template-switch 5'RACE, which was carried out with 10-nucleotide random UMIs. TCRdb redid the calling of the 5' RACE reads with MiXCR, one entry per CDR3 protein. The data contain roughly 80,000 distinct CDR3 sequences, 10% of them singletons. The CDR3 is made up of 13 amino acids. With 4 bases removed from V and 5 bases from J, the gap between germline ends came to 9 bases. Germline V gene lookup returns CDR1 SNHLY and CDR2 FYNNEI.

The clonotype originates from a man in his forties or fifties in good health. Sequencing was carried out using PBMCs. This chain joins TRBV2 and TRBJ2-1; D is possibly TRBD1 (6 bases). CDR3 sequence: CASSATGNNEQFF. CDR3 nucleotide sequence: TGTGCCAGCAGTGCTACAGGGAACAATGAGCAGTTCTTC.